One and the same sample provided the 20 T cell receptor beta chains below, sequenced in a study of cytomegalovirus exposure and HLA in healthy donors. PCR amplification relied on 60 Vbeta primers (plus 13 Jbeta primers). Measured with immunoSEQ multiplex PCR; TCRdb has only the in-frame clones, and not every one. The sample includes 150,000 to 200,000 clones, 80% to 85% of them seen just once. Sequencing input: PBMCs. The source of these receptors is a boy aged 2-9 years in good health and CMV-seronegative.

The chain joins TRBV5-1 to TRBJ2-3; 10 bases are a match to TRBD2. The CDR3 has 14 residues. Per germline, CDR1 SGHRS and CDR2 YFSETQ. Unmatched junction bases numbered 5, after V lost 2 bases and J lost 8 bases. CDR3 loop: CASSFQVAGGTQYF. As DNA, the CDR3 is TGCGCCAGCAGCTTCCAAGTAGCGGGGGGTACGCAGTATTTT.

The chain links TRBV6-1 to TRBJ2-3, with 7 bases matching TRBD1. Germline V lookup: CDR1 MNHNS, CDR2 SASEGT. Trimming cost V 5 bases and J 1 base; bases outside gene matches: 9. This CDR3 comprises 16 residues. The CDR3 is CASSQDRASGTDTQYF. In DNA form, the CDR3 reads TGTGCCAGCAGTCAAGACAGGGCTTCGGGCACAGATACGCAGTATTTT.

The gene calls are TRBV6-5 and TRBJ1-1; D is perhaps TRBD1 (6 bases). CDR3 size: 14 residues. Germline assignment: CDR1 MNHEY and CDR2 SVGAGI. Trimming cost V 6 bases and J 1 base, with 12 bases left between them. CDR3 DNA sequence: TGTGCCAGCAGCTTCGGACAGAGGAACACTGAAGCTTTCTTT. It translates to CASSFGQRNTEAFF.

The chain has TRBV30 and TRBJ1-3, with D perhaps TRBD1 (6 bases). The ends were cut back, 2 bases at V and 4 bases at J, with 18 bases in the middle. CDR3 length equals 16 residues. CDR1 is GTSNPN, CDR2 SVGIG, per germline (reference sequence). The CDR3 is CAWSLGTGTLGNTIYF. The CDR3 coding sequence is TGTGCCTGGAGTCTGGGGACCGGGACACTCGGAAACACCATATATTTT.

This rearrangement joins TRBV10-2 to TRBJ2-3; weak D call: TRBD1 (6 bases). This CDR3 has 13 residues. The V gene lost 6 bases and the J gene lost 3 bases, with 10 bases spanning the gap. CDR1 and CDR2 from the germline V gene are WSHSY and SAAADI. CDR3: CASSQQGTDTQYF. The CDR3 nucleotides read TGCGCCAGCAGCCAACAGGGTACAGATACGCAGTATTTT.

This CDR3 reads CASRGTGGTGELFF. The DNA of the CDR3 is TGTGCCAGCAGGGGGACAGGGGGCACCGGGGAGCTGTTTTTT. This rearrangement joins TRBV6-1 to TRBJ2-2; 11 bases are shared with TRBD1. Germline V gene data show CDR1 as MNHNS and CDR2 as SASEGT. The CDR3 has 14 residues. V lost 6 bases to trimming and J lost 4 bases; unmatched junction nucleotides: 1.

This sequence joins TRBV19 and TRBJ2-4, with D possibly being TRBD1 (5 bases). V was clipped by 11 bases and J by 5 bases, with 16 bases between them. CDR1 and CDR2 from the germline V gene are LNHDA and SQIVND (reference sequence). There are 13 residues in the CDR3. The CDR3 DNA is TGTGCCGGGTCAAAGGGGTCCCAAAACATTCAGTACTTC. Amino acid sequence: CAGSKGSQNIQYF.

This chain links TRBV2 with TRBJ2-2; 8 positions match TRBD2. V trimming: 5 bases; J trimming: 4 bases; junction bases outside the gene matches: 3. The CDR3 sequence is 14 residues long. Germline V gene data show CDR1 as SNHLY and CDR2 as FYNNEI. The CDR3 spells CASSRREATGELFF. The CDR3 region has the DNA TGTGCCAGCAGTCGGCGGGAGGCCACCGGGGAGCTGTTTTTT.

The CDR3 here is CASRPYRGNTEAFF. Written as DNA, the CDR3 is TGCGCCAGCAGACCCTACAGGGGGAACACTGAAGCTTTCTTT. The chain joins TRBV4-1 to TRBJ1-1, with 7 bases fitting TRBD1. The CDR3 spans 14 residues. CDR1 and CDR2 from the germline V gene are MGHRA and YSYEKL. V dropped 6 bases and J dropped 1; count of bases not matched to a gene: 5.

The chain couples TRBV10-2 to TRBJ2-3; 12 nucleotides line up with TRBD2. Germline V gene data show CDR1 as WSHSY and CDR2 as SAAADI. Trimming removed 8 bases from V and 2 bases from J; junction bases left unmatched: 5. This CDR3 has 15 residues. The CDR3 DNA follows: TGCGCCAGCCCCCGGACTAGCGGGGCCACAGATACGCAGTATTTT. This encodes CASPRTSGATDTQYF.

V usage is TRBV18 and J usage is TRBJ1-4; no clear D gene. The CDR3 is made up of 14 amino acids. Germline V gives CDR1 KGHSH, CDR2 LQKENI. Trimming took off 3 bases at V and 5 bases at J, with 10 bases between the two ends. The CDR3 loop is CASSPLPLNEKLFF. Written as DNA, the CDR3 is TGTGCCAGCTCACCTCTTCCTTTGAATGAAAAACTGTTTTTT.

The chain carries TRBV27 and TRBJ1-6; the D gene is possibly TRBD1 (6 bases). The CDR3 is made up of 16 amino acids. With 6 bases removed from V and 0 bases from J, the gap between germline ends came to 12 bases. The V gene's germline CDR1 is MNHEY and CDR2 SMNVEV (reference sequence). The CDR3 nucleotides are TGTGCCAGCAGATCCACAGGGAGCTCCTATAATTCACCCCTCCACTTT. Protein product: CASRSTGSSYNSPLHF.

The genes are TRBV15 and TRBJ2-2; TRBD2 might be the D (6 bases). The CDR3 sequence is 15 residues long. Deletions cut 8 bases from V and 6 bases from J, with 19 bases between. Germline V CDR1 and CDR2: LNHNV, YYDKDF (reference sequence). CDR3 loop: CATGLATPWPGELFF. The CDR3 nucleotides read TGTGCCACCGGGCTAGCGACACCTTGGCCCGGGGAGCTGTTTTTT.

The chain recombines TRBV20-1 with TRBJ2-1; D might be TRBD2 (6 bases). The V gene's germline CDR1 is DFQATT and CDR2 SNEGSKA (reference sequence). V lost 5 bases to trimming and J lost 9 bases, with 11 bases between them. There are 11 residues in the CDR3. CDR3 bases: TGCAGTGCTTGGAGGGCGACTGAGCAGTTCTTC. Protein sequence: CSAWRATEQFF.

This clone was observed a few times. This sequence joins TRBV20-1 and TRBJ2-7; possible D gene TRBD1, 5 bases. The CDR3 extends over 11 amino acids. V lost 5 bases and J 4 bases, leaving 9 bases between the germline ends. From germline, CDR1 is DFQATT and CDR2 SNEGSKA (reference sequence). The CDR3 loop is CSASGSYEQYF. DNA of the CDR3: TGCAGTGCTTCAGGGTCTTACGAGCAGTACTTC.

This chain joins TRBV7-2 and TRBJ2-5; TRBD2 matches at 11 bases. Trimming took 1 base from V and 11 from J; bases not matched to a gene: 9. Germline loops: CDR1 SGHTA, CDR2 FQGNSA. The CDR3 is 15 residues long. As DNA, the CDR3 is TGTGCCAGCAGCTTAGTCCTAGCGGGGGGCGATGAGCAGTACTTC. Translation: CASSLVLAGGDEQYF.

This clone appeared a few times. This chain joins TRBV28 and TRBJ1-1; D may be TRBD1 (6 bases). The CDR3 extends over 14 amino acids. Germline CDR1 and CDR2: MDHEN and SYDVKM. V was cut by 3 bases and J by 5 bases, with 13 bases left in between. This CDR3 is CASSFVGARTEAFF. The CDR3 coding sequence is TGTGCCAGCAGTTTTGTGGGGGCGCGGACTGAAGCTTTCTTT.

V gene TRBV19 combines with J gene TRBJ2-1; D remains ambiguous. Per the germline V gene, CDR1 is LNHDA and CDR2 is SQIVND (reference sequence). Trimming pared 5 bases from V and 7 bases from J, leaving 12 bases between. The CDR3 runs to 13 residues. The CDR3 reads CASSETARNEQFF. For the CDR3, the DNA is TGTGCCAGTAGTGAGACTGCGAGGAATGAGCAGTTCTTC.

The chain combines TRBV4-1 with TRBJ1-4, with D possibly TRBD1 on 5 matching bases. CDR3 length: 16 residues. Germline assignment: CDR1 MGHRA and CDR2 YSYEKL. V was pared by 1 base and J by 2 bases, with 11 bases between. The CDR3, as DNA: TGCGCCAGCAGCCAAGCTCTCGGGGGGACTAATGAAAAACTGTTTTTT. This sequence encodes CASSQALGGTNEKLFF.

This chain connects TRBV4-2 to TRBJ2-2; the D gene is possibly TRBD2 (5 bases). Per germline, CDR1 LGHNA and CDR2 YNFKEQ. This CDR3 spans 17 amino acids. The V end was cut by 6 bases, the J end by 4 bases, with 21 bases between. The CDR3 spells CASRPRAAETLTGELFF. The CDR3 nucleotides are TGTGCCAGCAGGCCCCGCGCAGCGGAGACACTCACCGGGGAGCTGTTTTTT.